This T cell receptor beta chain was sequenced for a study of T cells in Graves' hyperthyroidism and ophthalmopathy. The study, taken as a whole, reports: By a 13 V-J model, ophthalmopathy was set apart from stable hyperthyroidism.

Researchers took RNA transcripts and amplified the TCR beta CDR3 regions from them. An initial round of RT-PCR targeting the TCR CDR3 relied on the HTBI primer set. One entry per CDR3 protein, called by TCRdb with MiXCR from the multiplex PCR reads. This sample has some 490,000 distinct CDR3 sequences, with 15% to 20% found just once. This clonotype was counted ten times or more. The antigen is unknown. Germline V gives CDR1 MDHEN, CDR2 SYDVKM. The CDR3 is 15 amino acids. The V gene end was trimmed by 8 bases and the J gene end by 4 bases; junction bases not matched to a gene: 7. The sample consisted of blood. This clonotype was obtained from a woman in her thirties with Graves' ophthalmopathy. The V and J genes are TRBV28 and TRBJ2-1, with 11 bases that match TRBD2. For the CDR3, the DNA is TGTGCCAGCGGGGATAGCGGGAGGGCTTACAATGAGCAGTTCTTC. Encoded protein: CASGDSGRAYNEQFF.